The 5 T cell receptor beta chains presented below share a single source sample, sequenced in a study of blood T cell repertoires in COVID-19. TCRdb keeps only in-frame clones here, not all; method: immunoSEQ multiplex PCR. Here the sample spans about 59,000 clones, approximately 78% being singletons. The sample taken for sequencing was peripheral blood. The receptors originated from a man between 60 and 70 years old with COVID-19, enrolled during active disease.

The CDR3 here is CASIPQRGDAFF. The CDR3 DNA follows: TGTGCCAGTATTCCACAAAGGGGTGATGCTTTCTTT. The gene calls are TRBV19 and TRBJ1-1, with D perhaps matching TRBD1 (5 bases). The CDR3 is 12 amino acids. V shed 7 bases and J shed 11 bases, with 17 bases lying between them. Germline V gene lookup returns CDR1 LNHDA and CDR2 SQIVND (reference sequence).

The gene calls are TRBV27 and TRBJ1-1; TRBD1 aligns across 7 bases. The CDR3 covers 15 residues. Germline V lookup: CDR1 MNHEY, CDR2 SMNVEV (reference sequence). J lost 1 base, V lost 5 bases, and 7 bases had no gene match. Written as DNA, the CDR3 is TGTGCCAGCAGTCCGCGACAGGGTGGGAACACTGAAGCTTTCTTT. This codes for CASSPRQGGNTEAFF.

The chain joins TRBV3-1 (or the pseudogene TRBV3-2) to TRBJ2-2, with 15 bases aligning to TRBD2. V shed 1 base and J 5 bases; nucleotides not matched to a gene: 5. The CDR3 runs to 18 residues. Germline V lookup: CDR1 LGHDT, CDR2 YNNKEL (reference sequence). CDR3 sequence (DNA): TGTGCCAGCAGCCAAGGGACTAGCGGGAGGGGAGGGACCGGGGAGCTGTTTTTT. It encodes CASSQGTSGRGGTGELFF.

In DNA, the CDR3 is TGTGCCATCAGTGAAACAGGGGCCGCCAATCAGCCCCAGCATTTT. Its protein product is CAISETGAANQPQHF. The J gene is TRBJ1-5, the V gene TRBV10-3; 7 bases are a match to TRBD1. The CDR3 runs 15 residues. From germline, CDR1 is ENHRY and CDR2 SYGVKD. Trimming took 3 bases from V and 3 from J; bases not matched to a gene: 5.

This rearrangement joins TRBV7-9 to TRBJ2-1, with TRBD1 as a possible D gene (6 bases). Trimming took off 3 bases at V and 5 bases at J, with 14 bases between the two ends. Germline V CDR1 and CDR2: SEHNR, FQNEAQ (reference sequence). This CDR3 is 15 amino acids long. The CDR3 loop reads CASSFVGTPNNEQFF. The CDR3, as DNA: TGTGCCAGCAGCTTTGTCGGGACACCGAACAATGAGCAGTTCTTC.